A single T cell receptor beta chain is shown here with its context. V trimming: 6 bases; J trimming: 6 bases; junction bases outside the gene matches: 6. The CDR3 covers 14 residues. Germline V gene lookup returns CDR1 ENHRY and CDR2 SYGVKD. This entry is derived from a study of blood T cell repertoires in COVID-19. On the study more broadly: Some COVID-19 samples were acute and others convalescent; all came from the United States, Italy and Spain.

Per the original data handling: Counts of nucleated cells, estimated from reference gene primer amplification, were obtained. Using immunoSEQ multiplex PCR, the repertoire was profiled, and TCRdb retains in-frame clones only, with some absent. V and J calls and clone size follow that table, whereas D and trimming were derived from the DNA. The table records about 200,000 clones, around three quarters of them present only once. This rearrangement joins TRBV10-3 to TRBJ2-2; TRBD1 matches at 8 bases. The sample taken for sequencing was peripheral blood. The TCR was taken from a woman in her 70s with acute or convalescent COVID-19. CDR3 region: CAISQTGVAGELFF. CDR3 bases: TGTGCCATCAGCCAGACAGGGGTGGCCGGGGAGCTGTTTTTT.